Here is one T cell receptor beta chain with its context. This sample was taken from a study of blood T cell repertoires in COVID-19. Measured with immunoSEQ multiplex PCR; TCRdb has only the in-frame clones, and not every one. This table holds 35,000 to 45,000 clones, approximately 85% found once. Trimming removed 0 bases from V and 0 bases from J; junction bases left unmatched: 5. Germline V gives CDR1 LGHNA, CDR2 YNFKEQ. The CDR3 has 17 amino acids. This receptor was taken from a man in his 70s with acute or convalescent COVID-19. The chain links TRBV4-2 to TRBJ2-1, with 7 bases fitting TRBD2. The sample taken for sequencing was peripheral blood. The CDR3 region is CASSQDLSGNSYNEQFF. DNA of the CDR3: TGTGCCAGCAGCCAAGATTTGAGCGGGAACTCCTACAATGAGCAGTTCTTC.